The sequence of this T cell receptor beta chain was determined in a study of T cells in Graves' hyperthyroidism and ophthalmopathy. Any patient presenting with uncontrolled infection, other autoimmune disease, pregnancy or lactation was left out. Thyroid ultrasound, orbital computed tomography, clinical symptoms, and serum thyroxine and TRAb underpinned diagnoses. The authors took PBMCs from 10 ml fresh peripheral blood. RNA transcripts provided the source from which TCR beta CDR3 regions were amplified. During a first-round RT-PCR of the TCR CDR3, the HTBI primer set was used. TCRdb redid the calling of the multiplex PCR reads with MiXCR, one entry per CDR3 protein. Of about 720,000 distinct CDR3 sequences listed, 16% are singletons. This clonotype was seen at least ten times. This sequence originates from a man younger than 30 with Graves' hyperthyroidism. Sample: blood.

In DNA, the CDR3 is TGTGCCAGCAGCGAAGGGTTCGGGTCACGAGAGACCCAGTACTTC. Translating it yields CASSEGFGSRETQYF. The chain has TRBV11-2 and TRBJ2-5; D not resolved. Germline values: CDR1 SGHAT, CDR2 FQNNGV. CDR3 length equals 15 residues. V lost 5 bases, J lost 4 bases, and 17 bases lay in between.